The sequence of this T cell receptor (beta chain) was determined in a study of early T cells in non-severe SARS-CoV-2 infection. Study context: Sequencing input comprised bulk RNA from unsorted whole blood; chain pairing was not available.

The J segment lost 7 bases and the V segment lost 8 bases, leaving 9 bases of the junction unmatched. Germline V gene lookup returns CDR1 ENHRY and CDR2 SYGVKD. The CDR3 sequence is 13 residues long. One entry per CDR3 protein results from TCRdb running MiXCR on the 5' RACE reads. This table holds around 100,000 distinct CDR3 sequences, around 14% found once. The TCR comes from an adult who was a healthcare worker with PCR-confirmed SARS-CoV-2 infection or an uninfected control (not recorded which). The sequencing sample was made of whole blood. The chain couples TRBV10-3 to TRBJ2-7, with 9 bases aligning to TRBD1. CDR3: CAIEGQGRGEQYF. As DNA, the CDR3 is TGTGCCATCGAGGGACAGGGTAGAGGGGAGCAGTACTTC.